The TCR beta chain under discussion was sequenced for a study of vaccination and CD4 T cells after COVID-19. Across the study: The authors gave control cultures a CEFX pool, an HIV-1 Nef pool, or no peptide.

Broader study findings: Sampling was limited to relatively few convalescent patients, with no early post-infection timepoints studied.

Notes on this clonotype: Its antigen is unknown.

With the Oncomine TCR Beta short-read assay, DNA from cultured CD4+ T cells was sequenced. One entry per CDR3 protein, called by TCRdb with MiXCR from the PCR reads. The repertoire holds tens of thousands of distinct CDR3 sequences, with over 25% as singletons. The time point is: late sampling 161 to 241 days after vaccination in three convalescent patients. The treatment is: approximately 10-day PBMC culture with coronavirus spike peptide pools or control peptides (ViraFEST assay). Both day 3 and day 7 involved replacing half of the medium with fresh IL-2 medium. The CDR3 sequence is 15 residues long. Germline CDR1 DFQATT, CDR2 SNEGSKA (reference sequence). V lost 5 bases to trimming and J lost 3 bases, with 19 bases between them.

The rearrangement uses TRBV20-1 and TRBJ1-1; D uncertain. The origin of this receptor is a human donor who had recovered from COVID-19. Source: CD4+ T cells from blood, cultured in vitro, taken about 7 months after SARS-CoV-2 vaccination. CDR3 residues: CSAAPWGESDTEAFF. The DNA for the CDR3 is TGCAGTGCTGCCCCCTGGGGTGAGTCAGACACTGAAGCTTTCTTT.